This T cell receptor beta chain was sequenced during a study of T cell repertoires in cytomegalovirus infection. Germline CDR1 MGHDK, CDR2 SYGVNS. There are 16 residues in the CDR3. Trimming took 4 bases from V and 3 from J, leaving 18 bases between them. TCRdb reprocessed the reads with MiXCR, giving one entry per CDR3 protein. The table has roughly 720,000 distinct CDR3 sequences, 35% to 45% seen once. This rearrangement joins TRBV25-1 to TRBJ1-1; D remains ambiguous. What was sequenced was PBMCs. The origin of this receptor is a human donor in good health (CMV status not recorded). Some clones in this sample may be carry-over from other donors' samples. CDR3 nucleotides: TGTGCCAGCAGTGCATCCGAGGTTAACACGGACACTGAAGCTTTCTTT. This encodes CASSASEVNTDTEAFF.